Sequencing of this TCR beta chain was carried out in a study of control samples from healthy donors and cancer patients. The table lists this clone with a few counts. The assay was immunoSEQ multiplex PCR, and TCRdb's table has in-frame clones only and misses some. The sample has 150,000 to 200,000 clones, around nine tenths seen once. There are 16 residues in the CDR3. Trimming removed 6 bases from V and 4 bases from J; junction bases left unmatched: 8. CDR1 is MDHEN, CDR2 SYDVKM, per germline. The clonotype was recovered from a man aged 18 to 29 in good health. This chain joins TRBV28 and TRBJ2-1; 11 nucleotides line up with TRBD2. The sequencing input was blood. This chain's CDR3 is CASRATGTSGYNEQFF. In DNA form, the CDR3 reads TGTGCCAGCAGAGCCACCGGGACTAGCGGTTACAATGAGCAGTTCTTC.